The sequence of this T cell receptor beta chain was determined in a study of CD8+ T cells in alopecia areata. Background on the study: Treated patients were given 5 to 10 mg oral tofacitinib twice daily. People stayed on tofacitinib for 6 to 18 months, then stopped the drug for 6 months.

CDR1 is SQVTM, CDR2 ANQGSEA, per germline. The length of the CDR3 is 13 residues. V lost 5 bases to trimming and J lost 8 bases; unmatched junction nucleotides: 5. Study conclusions and caveats: Elevated clonality characterized lesional scalp relative to normal scalp, particularly in alopecia totalis/universalis. Scalp sequencing also captures normal skin's resident alphabeta T cells.

cDNA serving as the sequencing template came from extracted, reverse transcribed RNA. Profiling relied on immunoSEQ multiplex PCR, and the TCRdb table lists in-frame clones only, not all of them. The data contain more than 11,000 clones, roughly 55% of them singletons. This clone was picked up a small number of times. The antigen is not known. Alopecia areata patients had lesional scalp punch biopsies and peripheral blood taken from them. V is TRBV29-1 and J is TRBJ1-4, with 10 bases aligning to TRBD1. The material sequenced was skin, taken at week 0. The clonotype originates from a human donor with alopecia areata. The CDR3 DNA follows: TGCAGCGTTCTCGGGACAGGGGAAGAAAAACTGTTTTTT. Its translation is CSVLGTGEEKLFF. The full variable domain, completed using reference TRBV29-1 and TRBJ1-4, is SAVISQKPSRDICQRGTSLTIQCQVDSQVTMMFWYRQQPGQSLTLIATANQGSEATYESGFVIDKFPISRPNLTFSTLTVSNMSPEDSSIYLCSVLGTGEEKLFFGSGTQLSVL.